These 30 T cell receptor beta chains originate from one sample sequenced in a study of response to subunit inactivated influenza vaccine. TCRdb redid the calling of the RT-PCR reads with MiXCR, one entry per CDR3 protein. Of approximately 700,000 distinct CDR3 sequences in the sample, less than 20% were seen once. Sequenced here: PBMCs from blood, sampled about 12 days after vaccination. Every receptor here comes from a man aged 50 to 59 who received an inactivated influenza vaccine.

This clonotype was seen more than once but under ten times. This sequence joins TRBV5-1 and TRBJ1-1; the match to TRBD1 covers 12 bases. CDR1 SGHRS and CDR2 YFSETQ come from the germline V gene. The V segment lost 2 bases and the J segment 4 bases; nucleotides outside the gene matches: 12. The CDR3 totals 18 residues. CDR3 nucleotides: TGCGCCAGCAGCTTAGAAGTCCCGGGACAGGGGGCGGGCACTGAAGCTTTCTTT. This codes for CASSLEVPGQGAGTEAFF.

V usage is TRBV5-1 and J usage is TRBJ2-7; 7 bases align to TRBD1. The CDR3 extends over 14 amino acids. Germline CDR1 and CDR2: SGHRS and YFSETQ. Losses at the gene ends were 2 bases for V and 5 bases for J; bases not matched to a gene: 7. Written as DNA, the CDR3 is TGCGCCAGCAGCTTACCGACAGGGCTCGACGAGCAGTACTTC. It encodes CASSLPTGLDEQYF.

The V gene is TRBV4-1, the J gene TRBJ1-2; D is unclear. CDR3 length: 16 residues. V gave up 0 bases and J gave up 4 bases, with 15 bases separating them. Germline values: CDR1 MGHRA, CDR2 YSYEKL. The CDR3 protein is CASSQDKLEGGYGYTF. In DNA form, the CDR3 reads TGCGCCAGCAGCCAAGATAAGCTAGAGGGCGGCTATGGCTACACCTTC.

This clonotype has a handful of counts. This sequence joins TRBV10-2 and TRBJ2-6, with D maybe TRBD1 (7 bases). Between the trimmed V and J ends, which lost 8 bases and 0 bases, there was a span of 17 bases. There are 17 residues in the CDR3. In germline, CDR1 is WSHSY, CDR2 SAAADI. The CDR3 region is CASGGTAGPSGANVLTF. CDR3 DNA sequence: TGCGCCAGCGGAGGGACAGCGGGCCCCTCTGGGGCCAACGTCCTGACTTTC.

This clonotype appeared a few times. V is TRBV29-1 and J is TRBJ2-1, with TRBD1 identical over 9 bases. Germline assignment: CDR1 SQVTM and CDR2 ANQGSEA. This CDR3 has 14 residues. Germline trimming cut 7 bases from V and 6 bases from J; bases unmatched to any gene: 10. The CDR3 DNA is TGCAGCGCTGTTCCCGGGACAGGGACCAATGAGCAGTTCTTC. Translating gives CSAVPGTGTNEQFF.

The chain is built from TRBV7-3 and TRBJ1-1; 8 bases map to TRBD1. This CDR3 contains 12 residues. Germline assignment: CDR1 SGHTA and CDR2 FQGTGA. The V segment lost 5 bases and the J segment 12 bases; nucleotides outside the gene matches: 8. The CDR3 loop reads CASSAPGGRTFF. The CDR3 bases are TGTGCCAGCAGCGCCCCAGGGGGCAGGACTTTCTTT. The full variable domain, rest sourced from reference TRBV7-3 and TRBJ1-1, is GAGVSQTPSNKVTEKGKYVELRCDPISGHTALYWYRQSLGQGPEFLIYFQGTGAADDSGLPNDRFFAVRPEGSVSTLKIQRTERGDSAVYLCASSAPGGRTFFGQGTRLTVV.

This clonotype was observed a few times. As DNA, the CDR3 is TGCGCCAGCAGCTTGGAGACGTCTAACTATGGCTACACCTTC. Its translation is CASSLETSNYGYTF. The rearrangement joins TRBV5-1 to TRBJ1-2; no definite D call. Germline CDR1 SGHRS, CDR2 YFSETQ. Trimming left V 0 bases short and J 0 bases short, with 6 bases between. This CDR3 has 14 amino acids. Full variable domain (missing parts from reference TRBV5-1 and TRBJ1-2): KAGVTQTPRYLIKTRGQQVTLSCSPISGHRSVSWYQQTPGQGLQFLFEYFSETQRNKGNFPGRFSGRQFSNSRSEMNVSTLELGDSALYLCASSLETSNYGYTFGSGTRLTVV.

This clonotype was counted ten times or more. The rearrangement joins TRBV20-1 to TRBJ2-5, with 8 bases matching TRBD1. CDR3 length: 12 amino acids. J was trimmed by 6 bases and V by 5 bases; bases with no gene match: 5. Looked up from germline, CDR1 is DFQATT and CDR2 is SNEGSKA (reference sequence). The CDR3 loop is CSAHRGSKTQYF. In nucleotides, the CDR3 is TGCAGTGCTCACAGGGGGAGTAAGACCCAGTACTTC.

CDR3 sequence reads: CASSLDPGNTIYF. The DNA of the CDR3 is TGTGCCAGCAGCTTAGACCCTGGAAACACCATATATTTT. The chain employs TRBV7-2 and TRBJ1-3; no definite D call. V shed 1 base and J shed 2 bases, with 3 bases lying between them. The V gene's germline CDR1 is SGHTA and CDR2 FQGNSA. The CDR3 runs 13 residues.

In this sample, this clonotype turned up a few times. The CDR3 bases are TGTGCCAGCAGTGACAACGGACAGGCCAAGCCCCAGCATTTT. Encoded protein: CASSDNGQAKPQHF. V and J are TRBV6-1 and TRBJ1-5, with 7 bases fitting TRBD1. Germline V gene lookup returns CDR1 MNHNS and CDR2 SASEGT. The trim removed 3 bases at V and 8 bases at J, leaving 7 bases unmatched. This CDR3 is built from 14 residues.

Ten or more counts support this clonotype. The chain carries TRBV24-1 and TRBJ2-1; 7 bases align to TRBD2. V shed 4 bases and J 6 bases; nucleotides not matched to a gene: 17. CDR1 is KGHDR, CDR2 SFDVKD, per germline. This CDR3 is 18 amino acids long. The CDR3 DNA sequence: TGTGCCACCAGTGACCCACTCCCGTCTAGCGGTCCAACCAATGAGCAGTTCTTC. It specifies CATSDPLPSSGPTNEQFF.

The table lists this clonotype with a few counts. Here the CDR3 DNA reads TGTGCCAGCAGTCCAGAAGTGACAGGGGCCTACGAGCAGTACTTC. Amino acids: CASSPEVTGAYEQYF. This chain connects TRBV27 to TRBJ2-7; 8 bases fit TRBD1. The junction had 8 bases not matched to a gene; V was cut back by 5 bases and J by 2 bases. Germline loops: CDR1 MNHEY, CDR2 SMNVEV (reference sequence). This CDR3 is 15 amino acids long.

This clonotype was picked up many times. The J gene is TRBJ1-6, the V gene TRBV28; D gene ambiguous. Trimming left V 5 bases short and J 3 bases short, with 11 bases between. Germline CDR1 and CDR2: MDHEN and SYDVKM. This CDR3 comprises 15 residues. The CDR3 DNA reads TGTGCCAGCAGTCCGCCCGGTGACTATAATTCACCCCTCCACTTT. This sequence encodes CASSPPGDYNSPLHF.

Here the CDR3 DNA reads TGTGCCAGCAGCGTTCACACCGGGGAGCTGTTTTTT. It is translated as CASSVHTGELFF. This sequence joins TRBV9 and TRBJ2-2; no reliable D call. V gave up 2 bases and J gave up 3 bases, with 2 bases separating them. This CDR3 has 12 amino acids. Germline V CDR1 and CDR2: SGDLS, YYNGEE.

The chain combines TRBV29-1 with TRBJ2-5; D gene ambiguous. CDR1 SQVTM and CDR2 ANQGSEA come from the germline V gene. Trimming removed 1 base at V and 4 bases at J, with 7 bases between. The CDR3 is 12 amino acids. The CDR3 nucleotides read TGCAGCGTTGAAGTGGTGGGAGAGACCCAGTACTTC. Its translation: CSVEVVGETQYF.

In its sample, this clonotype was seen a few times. In DNA form, the CDR3 reads TGTGCCAGCAGTTACTCCCCCTCGGGGGGCGCGAACACCGGGGAGCTGTTTTTT. It encodes CASSYSPSGGANTGELFF. The chain is built from TRBV6-5 and TRBJ2-2; D may be TRBD2 (7 bases). CDR3 size: 18 residues. The ends were cut back, 0 bases at V and 0 bases at J, with 14 bases in the middle. The germline gives CDR1 MNHEY, CDR2 SVGAGI.

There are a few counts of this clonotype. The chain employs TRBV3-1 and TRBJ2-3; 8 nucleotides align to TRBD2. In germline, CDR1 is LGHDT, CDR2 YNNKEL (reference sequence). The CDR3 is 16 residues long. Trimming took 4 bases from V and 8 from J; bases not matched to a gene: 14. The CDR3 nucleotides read TGTGCCAGCAGCCCCTCTGGGGTAGCGGGAAGAGGTACGCAGTATTTT. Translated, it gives CASSPSGVAGRGTQYF.

CDR3 sequence reads: CASRRTSGRSYEQYF. CDR3 coding DNA: TGTGCCAGCCGCCGGACTAGCGGGAGATCCTACGAGCAGTACTTC. J is TRBJ2-7 and V is TRBV25-1; 13 bases map to TRBD2. Germline trimming cut 8 bases from V and 1 base from J; bases unmatched to any gene: 5. The CDR3 is 15 amino acids. In germline, CDR1 is MGHDK, CDR2 SYGVNS.

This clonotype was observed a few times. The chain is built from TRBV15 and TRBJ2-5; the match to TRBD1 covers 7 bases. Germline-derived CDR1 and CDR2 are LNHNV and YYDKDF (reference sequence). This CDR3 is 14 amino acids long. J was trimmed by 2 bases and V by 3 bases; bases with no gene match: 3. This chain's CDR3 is CATSSRDSQETQYF. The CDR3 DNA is TGTGCCACCAGCAGTCGGGACAGTCAAGAGACCCAGTACTTC.

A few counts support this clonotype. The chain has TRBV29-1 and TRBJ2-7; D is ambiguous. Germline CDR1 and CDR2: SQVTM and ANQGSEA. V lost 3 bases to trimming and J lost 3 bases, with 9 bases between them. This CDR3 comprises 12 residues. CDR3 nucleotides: TGCAGCGTTGATGGCAGATACTACGAGCAGTACTTC. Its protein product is CSVDGRYYEQYF.

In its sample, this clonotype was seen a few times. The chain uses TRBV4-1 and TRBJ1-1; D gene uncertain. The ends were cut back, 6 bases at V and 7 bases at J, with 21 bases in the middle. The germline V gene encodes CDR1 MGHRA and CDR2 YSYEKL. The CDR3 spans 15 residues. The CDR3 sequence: CASRPVWRAGGEAFF. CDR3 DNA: TGCGCCAGCAGACCAGTGTGGAGGGCCGGAGGTGAAGCTTTCTTT.

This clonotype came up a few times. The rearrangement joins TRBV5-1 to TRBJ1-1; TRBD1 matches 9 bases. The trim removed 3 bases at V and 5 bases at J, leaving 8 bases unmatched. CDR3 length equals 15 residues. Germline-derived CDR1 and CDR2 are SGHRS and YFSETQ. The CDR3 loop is CASSYYRGQRTEAFF. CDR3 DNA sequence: TGCGCCAGCAGCTACTACAGGGGGCAAAGGACTGAAGCTTTCTTT.

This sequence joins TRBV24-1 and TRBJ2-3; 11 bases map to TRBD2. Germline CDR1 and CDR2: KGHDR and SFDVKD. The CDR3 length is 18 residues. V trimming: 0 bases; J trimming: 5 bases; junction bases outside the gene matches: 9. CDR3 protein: CATSDLGSGRAYGDTQYF. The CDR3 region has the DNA TGTGCCACCAGTGATTTGGGTAGCGGGAGGGCCTATGGAGATACGCAGTATTTT.

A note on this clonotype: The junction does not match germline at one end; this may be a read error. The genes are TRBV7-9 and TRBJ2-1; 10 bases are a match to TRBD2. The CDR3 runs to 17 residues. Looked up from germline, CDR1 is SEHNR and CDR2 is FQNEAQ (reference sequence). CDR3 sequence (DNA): TGTGCCAGCAGCCTAGCCCCGACTAGCGGGTATGTAAATGAGCAGTTCTTC. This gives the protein CASSLAPTSGYVNEQFF. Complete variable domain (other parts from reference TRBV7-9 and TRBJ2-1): DTGVSQNPRHKITKRGQNVTFRCDPISEHNRLYWYRQTLGQGPEFLTYFQNEAQLEKSRLLSDRFSAERPKGSFSTLEIQRTEQGDSAMYLCASSLAPTSGYVNEQFFGPGTRLTVL.

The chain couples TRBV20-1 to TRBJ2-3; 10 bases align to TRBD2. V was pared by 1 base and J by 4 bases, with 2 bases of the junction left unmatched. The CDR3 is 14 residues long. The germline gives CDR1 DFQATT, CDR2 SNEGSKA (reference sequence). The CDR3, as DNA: TGCAGTGCTAGAGCTAGCGGGGGTTCAGATACGCAGTATTTT. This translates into CSARASGGSDTQYF.

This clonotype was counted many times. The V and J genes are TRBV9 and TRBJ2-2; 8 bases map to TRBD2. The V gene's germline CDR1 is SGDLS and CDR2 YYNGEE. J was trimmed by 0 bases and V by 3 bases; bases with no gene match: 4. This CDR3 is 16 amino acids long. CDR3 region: CASSASSGPNTGELFF. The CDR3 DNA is TGTGCCAGCAGCGCCTCTAGCGGGCCGAACACCGGGGAGCTGTTTTTT.

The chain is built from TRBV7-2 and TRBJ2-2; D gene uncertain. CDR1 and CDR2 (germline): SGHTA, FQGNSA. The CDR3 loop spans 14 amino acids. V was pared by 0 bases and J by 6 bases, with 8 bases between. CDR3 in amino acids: CASSLASPPGELFF. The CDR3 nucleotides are TGTGCCAGCAGCTTAGCTAGTCCCCCCGGGGAGCTGTTTTTT.

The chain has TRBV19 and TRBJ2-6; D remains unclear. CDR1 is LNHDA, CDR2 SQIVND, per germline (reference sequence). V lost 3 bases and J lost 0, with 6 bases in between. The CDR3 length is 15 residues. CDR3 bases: TGTGCCAGTAGTATGTTTAACTCTGGGGCCAACGTCCTGACTTTC. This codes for CASSMFNSGANVLTF. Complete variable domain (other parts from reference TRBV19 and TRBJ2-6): DGGITQSPKYLFRKEGQNVTLSCEQNLNHDAMYWYRQDPGQGLRLIYYSQIVNDFQKGDIAEGYSVSREKKESFPLTVTSAQKNPTAFYLCASSMFNSGANVLTFGAGSRLTVL.

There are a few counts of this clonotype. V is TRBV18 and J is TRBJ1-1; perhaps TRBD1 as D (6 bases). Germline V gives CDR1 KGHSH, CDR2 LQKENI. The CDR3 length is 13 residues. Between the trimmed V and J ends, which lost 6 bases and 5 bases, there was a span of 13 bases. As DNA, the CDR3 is TGTGCCAGCTCCCCGAAGGGGGGGACTGAAGCTTTCTTT. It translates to CASSPKGGTEAFF. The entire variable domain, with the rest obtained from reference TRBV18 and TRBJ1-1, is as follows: NAGVMQNPRHLVRRRGQEARLRCSPMKGHSHVYWYRQLPEEGLKFMVYLQKENIIDESGMPKERFSAEFPKEGPSILRIQQVVRGDSAAYFCASSPKGGTEAFFGQGTRLTVV.

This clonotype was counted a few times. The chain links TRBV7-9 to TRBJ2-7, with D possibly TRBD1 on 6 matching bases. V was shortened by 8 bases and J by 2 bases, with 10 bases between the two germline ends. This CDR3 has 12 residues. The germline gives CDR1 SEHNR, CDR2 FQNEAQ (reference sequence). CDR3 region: CASSGDTYEQYF. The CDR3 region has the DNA TGTGCCAGCTCTGGGGACACCTACGAGCAGTACTTC.